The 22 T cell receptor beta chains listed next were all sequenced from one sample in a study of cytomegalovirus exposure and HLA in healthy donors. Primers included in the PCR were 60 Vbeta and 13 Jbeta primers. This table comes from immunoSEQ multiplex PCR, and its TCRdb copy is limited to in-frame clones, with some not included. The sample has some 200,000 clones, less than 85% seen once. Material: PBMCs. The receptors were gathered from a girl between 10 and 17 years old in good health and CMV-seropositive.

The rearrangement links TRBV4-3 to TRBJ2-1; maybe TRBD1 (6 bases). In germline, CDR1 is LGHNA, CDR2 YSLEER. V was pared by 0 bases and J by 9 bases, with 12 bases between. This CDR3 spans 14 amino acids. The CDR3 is CASSQDLEDSEQFF. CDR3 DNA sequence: TGCGCCAGCAGCCAAGACCTAGAGGACAGTGAGCAGTTCTTC.

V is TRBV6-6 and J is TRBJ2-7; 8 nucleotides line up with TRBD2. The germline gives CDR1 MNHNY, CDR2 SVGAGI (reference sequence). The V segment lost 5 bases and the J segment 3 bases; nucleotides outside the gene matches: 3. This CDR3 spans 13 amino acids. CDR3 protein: CASSRRGGYEQYF. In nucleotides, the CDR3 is TGTGCCAGCAGTCGCCGGGGGGGCTACGAGCAGTACTTC.

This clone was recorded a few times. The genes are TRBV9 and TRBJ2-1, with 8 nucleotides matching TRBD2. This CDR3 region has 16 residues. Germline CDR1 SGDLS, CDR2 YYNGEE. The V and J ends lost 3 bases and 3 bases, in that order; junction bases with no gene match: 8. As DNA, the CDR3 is TGTGCCAGCAGCGGGCCGGGAGCGGGGGTCTACAATGAGCAGTTCTTC. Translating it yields CASSGPGAGVYNEQFF.

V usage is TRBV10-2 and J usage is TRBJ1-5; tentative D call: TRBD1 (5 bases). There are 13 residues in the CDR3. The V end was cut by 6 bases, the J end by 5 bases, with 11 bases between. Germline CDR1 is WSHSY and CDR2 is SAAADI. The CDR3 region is CASSAVGDQPQHF. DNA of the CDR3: TGCGCCAGCAGCGCGGTAGGGGATCAGCCCCAGCATTTT.

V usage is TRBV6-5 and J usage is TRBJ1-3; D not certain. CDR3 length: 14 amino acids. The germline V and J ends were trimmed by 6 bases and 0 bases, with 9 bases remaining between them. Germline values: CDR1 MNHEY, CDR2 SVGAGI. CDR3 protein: CASRIDNSGNTIYF. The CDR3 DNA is TGTGCCAGCAGGATAGACAACTCTGGAAACACCATATATTTT.

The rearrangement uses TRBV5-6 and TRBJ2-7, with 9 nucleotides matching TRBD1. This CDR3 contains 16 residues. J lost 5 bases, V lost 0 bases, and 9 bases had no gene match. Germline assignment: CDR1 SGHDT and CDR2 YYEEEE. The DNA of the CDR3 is TGTGCCAGCAGCTTGGTGCCGGGACAGGGTTCCCACGAGCAGTACTTC. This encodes CASSLVPGQGSHEQYF.

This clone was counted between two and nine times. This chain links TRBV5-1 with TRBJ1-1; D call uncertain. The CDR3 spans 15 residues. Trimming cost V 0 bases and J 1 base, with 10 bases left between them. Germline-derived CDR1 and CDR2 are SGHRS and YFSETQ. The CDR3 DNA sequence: TGCGCCAGCAGCTTGGATGCGACAACGAACACTGAAGCTTTCTTT. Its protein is CASSLDATTNTEAFF.

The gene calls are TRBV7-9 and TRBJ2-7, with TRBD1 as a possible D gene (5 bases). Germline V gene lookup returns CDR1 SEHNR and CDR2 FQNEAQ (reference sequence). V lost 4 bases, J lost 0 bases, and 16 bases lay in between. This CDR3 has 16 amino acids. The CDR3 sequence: CASSSVQDTISYEQYF. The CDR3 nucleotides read TGTGCCAGCAGCTCTGTGCAGGACACCATCTCCTACGAGCAGTACTTC.

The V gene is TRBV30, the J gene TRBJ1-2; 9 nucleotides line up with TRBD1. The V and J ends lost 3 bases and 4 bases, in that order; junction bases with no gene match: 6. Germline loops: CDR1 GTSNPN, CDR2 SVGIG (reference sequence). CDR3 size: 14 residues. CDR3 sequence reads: CAWRGQGPVYGYTF. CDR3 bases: TGTGCCTGGAGGGGACAGGGTCCGGTCTATGGCTACACCTTC.

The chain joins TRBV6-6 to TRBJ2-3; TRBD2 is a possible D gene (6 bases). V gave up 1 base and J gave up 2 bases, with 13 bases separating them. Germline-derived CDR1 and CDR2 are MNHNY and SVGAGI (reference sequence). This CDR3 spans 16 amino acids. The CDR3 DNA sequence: TGTGCCAGCAGTTACTTTACACGGGGGACCACAGATACGCAGTATTTT. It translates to CASSYFTRGTTDTQYF.

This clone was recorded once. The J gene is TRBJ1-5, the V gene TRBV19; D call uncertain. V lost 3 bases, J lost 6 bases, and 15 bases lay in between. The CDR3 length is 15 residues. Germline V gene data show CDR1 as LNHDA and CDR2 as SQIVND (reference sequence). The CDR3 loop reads CASSMEGRISQPQHF. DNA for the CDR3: TGTGCCAGTAGTATGGAGGGAAGGATAAGTCAGCCCCAGCATTTT.

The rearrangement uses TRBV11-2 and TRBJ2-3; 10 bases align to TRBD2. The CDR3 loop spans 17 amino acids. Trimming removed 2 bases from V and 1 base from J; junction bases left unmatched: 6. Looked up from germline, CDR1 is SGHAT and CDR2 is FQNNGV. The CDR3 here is CASSLSGGAWGTDTQYF. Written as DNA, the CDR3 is TGTGCCAGCAGCTTAAGCGGGGGGGCCTGGGGCACAGATACGCAGTATTTT.

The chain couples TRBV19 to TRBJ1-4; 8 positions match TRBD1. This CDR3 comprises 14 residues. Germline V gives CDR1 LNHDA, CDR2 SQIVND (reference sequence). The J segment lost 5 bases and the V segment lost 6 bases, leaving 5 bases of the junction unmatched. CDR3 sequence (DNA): TGTGCCAGTAGCGACAGGGGTGGAAATGAAAAACTGTTTTTT. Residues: CASSDRGGNEKLFF.

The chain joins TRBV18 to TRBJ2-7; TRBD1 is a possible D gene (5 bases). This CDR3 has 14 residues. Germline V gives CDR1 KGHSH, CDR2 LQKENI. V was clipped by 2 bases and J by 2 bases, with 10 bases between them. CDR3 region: CASSPKGHTYEQYF. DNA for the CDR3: TGTGCCAGCTCACCAAAAGGACACACCTACGAGCAGTACTTC.

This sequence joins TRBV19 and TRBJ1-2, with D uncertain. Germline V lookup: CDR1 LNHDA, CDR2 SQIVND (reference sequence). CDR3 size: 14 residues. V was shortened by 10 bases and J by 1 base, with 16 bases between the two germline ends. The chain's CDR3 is CATKSLMINYGYTF. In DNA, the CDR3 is TGTGCCACTAAATCCCTAATGATTAACTATGGCTACACCTTC.

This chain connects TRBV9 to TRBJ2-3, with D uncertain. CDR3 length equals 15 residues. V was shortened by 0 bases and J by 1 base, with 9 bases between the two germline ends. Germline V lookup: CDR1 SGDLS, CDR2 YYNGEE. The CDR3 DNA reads TGTGCCAGCAGCGTAGGAATAGGAGGCACAGATACGCAGTATTTT. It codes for CASSVGIGGTDTQYF.

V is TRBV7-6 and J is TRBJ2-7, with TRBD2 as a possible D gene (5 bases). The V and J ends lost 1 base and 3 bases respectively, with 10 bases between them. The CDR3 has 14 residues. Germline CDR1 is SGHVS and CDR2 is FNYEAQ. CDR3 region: CASSLDPGIYEQYF. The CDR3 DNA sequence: TGTGCCAGCAGCTTAGATCCGGGGATCTACGAGCAGTACTTC.

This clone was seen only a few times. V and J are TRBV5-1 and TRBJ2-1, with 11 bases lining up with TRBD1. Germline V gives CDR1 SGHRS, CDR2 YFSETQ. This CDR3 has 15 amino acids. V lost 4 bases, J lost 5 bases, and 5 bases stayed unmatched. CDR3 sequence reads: CASSRGQGDNNEQFF. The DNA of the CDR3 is TGCGCCAGCAGCCGGGGACAGGGGGATAACAATGAGCAGTTCTTC.

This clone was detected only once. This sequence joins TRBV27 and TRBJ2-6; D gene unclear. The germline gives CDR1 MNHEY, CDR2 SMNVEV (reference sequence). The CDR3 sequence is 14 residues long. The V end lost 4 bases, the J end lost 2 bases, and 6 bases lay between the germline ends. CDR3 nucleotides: TGTGCCAGCAGTTCGATAGCTGGGGCCAACGTCCTGACTTTC. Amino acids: CASSSIAGANVLTF.

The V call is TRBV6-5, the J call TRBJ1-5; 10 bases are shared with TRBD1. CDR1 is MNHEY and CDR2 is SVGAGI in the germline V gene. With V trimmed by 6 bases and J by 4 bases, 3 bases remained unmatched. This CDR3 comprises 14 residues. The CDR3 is CASSPGQGNQPQHF. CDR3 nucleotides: TGTGCCAGCAGCCCGGGACAGGGGAATCAGCCCCAGCATTTT.

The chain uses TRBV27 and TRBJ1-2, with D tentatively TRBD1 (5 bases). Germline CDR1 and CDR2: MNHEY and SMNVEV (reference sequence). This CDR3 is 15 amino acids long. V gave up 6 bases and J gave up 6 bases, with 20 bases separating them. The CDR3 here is CASSPAAGGLDGYTF. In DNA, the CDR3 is TGTGCCAGCAGCCCCGCCGCGGGGGGATTGGATGGCTACACCTTC.

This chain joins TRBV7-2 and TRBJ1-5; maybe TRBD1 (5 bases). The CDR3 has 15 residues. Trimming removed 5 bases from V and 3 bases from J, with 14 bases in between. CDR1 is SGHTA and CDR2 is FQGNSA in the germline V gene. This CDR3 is CASSTVGHINQPQHF. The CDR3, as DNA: TGTGCCAGCAGCACCGTAGGACATATCAATCAGCCCCAGCATTTT. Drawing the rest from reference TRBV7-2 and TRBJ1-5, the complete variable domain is GAGVSQSPSNKVTEKGKDVELRCDPISGHTALYWYRQSLGQGLEFLIYFQGNSAPDKSGLPSDRFSAERTGGSVSTLTIQRTQQEDSAVYLCASSTVGHINQPQHFGDGTRLSIL.